This T cell receptor beta chain comes out of a study of cytomegalovirus exposure and HLA in healthy donors. Whole-study context: The approximately 110 validation repertoires used a platform that matched the one used for the 666 first-cohort repertoires, as a later analysis reported.

This clone has just a few counts. The antigen is not known. Profiling relied on immunoSEQ multiplex PCR, and the TCRdb table lists in-frame clones only, not all of them. Of over 150,000 clones in the sample, roughly 86% were seen once. Whole-study results and caveats: Researchers counted roughly 150 TCR beta chains as cytomegalovirus-associated. Testing in vitro showed a few CMV-associated chains specific for CMV antigens.

The receptor was derived from a human donor in good health. Sequenced material: PBMCs.

CDR3 coding DNA: TGTGCCAGCAGCTTGGCGGGACAGGGGGCGATTCGCGACACCTTC. It encodes CASSLAGQGAIRDTF. This chain connects TRBV11-2 to TRBJ1-2, with 12 bases that match TRBD1. Looked up from germline, CDR1 is SGHAT and CDR2 is FQNNGV. Unmatched junction bases numbered 11, after V lost 3 bases and J lost 12 bases. This CDR3 has 15 amino acids.